The 21 T cell receptor beta chains listed next were all sequenced from one sample in a study of shared clonotypes between healthy human individuals. The repertoire was sequenced with immunoSEQ multiplex PCR; TCRdb's copy has only in-frame clones and lacks some. The data show approximately 1,500,000 clones, 98% seen once. Sequences were obtained from naive CD4+ T cells sorted from blood. Subset in this sample: CD45RA+ positively selected. The source is a man aged 25 to 40 in good health.

This chain uses TRBV27 with TRBJ2-5; 9 bases line up with TRBD1. CDR1 is MNHEY, CDR2 SMNVEV, per germline (reference sequence). V lost 5 bases, J lost 0 bases, and 4 bases stayed unmatched. The CDR3 contains 15 residues. This CDR3 is CASSTGGPYQETQYF. CDR3 coding DNA: TGTGCCAGCAGTACAGGGGGCCCGTACCAAGAGACCCAGTACTTC.

A remark on this clone: In the same sample, other DNA sequences code for this CDR3. This chain links TRBV7-9 with TRBJ2-3; TRBD2 matches 14 bases. Germline V CDR1 and CDR2: SEHNR, FQNEAQ (reference sequence). With 5 bases clipped from V and 4 bases from J, the junction kept 5 bases outside the gene matches. The CDR3 loop spans 16 amino acids. For the CDR3, the DNA is TGTGCCAGCAGCCTGGGACTAGCGGGAGTGGCAGATACGCAGTATTTT. Residues: CASSLGLAGVADTQYF.

This clone was counted a single time. V gene TRBV27 combines with J gene TRBJ2-4; 9 bases are shared with TRBD2. The ends lost 7 bases at V and 5 bases at J; junction bases unmatched: 15. CDR3 size: 17 residues. CDR1 and CDR2 from the germline V gene are MNHEY and SMNVEV (reference sequence). CDR3 in DNA: TGTGCCAGCATGTGGCTAATAGCGGGAGTGAGGGAAAACATTCAGTACTTC. It encodes CASMWLIAGVRENIQYF.

In this sample, this clone turned up once. The chain couples TRBV18 to TRBJ2-4, with 7 bases aligning to TRBD1. Germline V CDR1 and CDR2: KGHSH, LQKENI. J lost 7 bases, V lost 0 bases, and 12 bases had no gene match. The CDR3 spans 17 residues. The CDR3 DNA follows: TGTGCCAGCTCACCACCTCTCCGGGACAGAAATGAGAACATTCAGTACTTC. It is translated as CASSPPLRDRNENIQYF.

The chain carries TRBV6-5 and TRBJ2-7; D is unresolved. CDR3 size: 16 residues. Germline V gene lookup returns CDR1 MNHEY and CDR2 SVGAGI. The V gene lost 2 bases and the J gene lost 3 bases, with 17 bases spanning the gap. The CDR3 nucleotides are TGTGCCAGCAGTTACCGCCAGTTTGATGGCTTCTACGAGCAGTACTTC. The encoded protein is CASSYRQFDGFYEQYF.

This rearrangement joins TRBV4-1 to TRBJ2-7; unclear D gene. Germline values: CDR1 MGHRA, CDR2 YSYEKL. Between the trimmed V and J ends, which lost 0 bases and 0 bases, there was a span of 9 bases. There are 15 residues in the CDR3. This chain's CDR3 is CASSQDRLGSYEQYF. The CDR3 region has the DNA TGCGCCAGCAGCCAAGATCGTCTGGGCTCCTACGAGCAGTACTTC.

J is TRBJ1-2 and V is TRBV28; TRBD1 might be the D (5 bases). Trimming took 5 bases from V and 6 from J, leaving 16 bases between them. Germline-derived CDR1 and CDR2 are MDHEN and SYDVKM. This CDR3 has 14 residues. The CDR3 nucleotides are TGTGCCAGCAGTCCCTCGGGGGAGTGGAATGGCTACACCTTC. Its protein product is CASSPSGEWNGYTF.

About this clone itself: This sample includes further DNA sequences coding for the same CDR3. This sequence joins TRBV2 and TRBJ1-5, with 9 nucleotides matching TRBD1. In germline, CDR1 is SNHLY, CDR2 FYNNEI. The J segment lost 5 bases and the V segment lost 4 bases, leaving 3 bases of the junction unmatched. The length of the CDR3 is 14 residues. CDR3 sequence (DNA): TGTGCCAGCAGTGTACAGGGGGCGGATCAGCCCCAGCATTTT. Translating it yields CASSVQGADQPQHF.

Concerning this clone: In the same sample, other DNA sequences code for this CDR3. The V call is TRBV5-1, the J call TRBJ2-1; D gene uncertain. This CDR3 has 13 residues. Trimming cost V 0 bases and J 4 bases, with 5 bases left between them. The germline V gene encodes CDR1 SGHRS and CDR2 YFSETQ. Here the CDR3 reads CASSLDGYNEQFF. CDR3 coding DNA: TGCGCCAGCAGCTTGGACGGGTACAATGAGCAGTTCTTC.

The gene calls are TRBV20-1 and TRBJ2-2; D uncertain. Germline V CDR1 and CDR2: DFQATT, SNEGSKA (reference sequence). V shed 7 bases and J shed 7 bases, with 10 bases lying between them. This CDR3 spans 11 amino acids. CDR3 bases: TGCAGTGTTACCCTCGGCGGGGAGCTGTTTTTT. As protein: CSVTLGGELFF.

The rearrangement links TRBV9 to TRBJ2-2, with a weak D call TRBD1 (6 bases). V was clipped by 0 bases and J by 4 bases, with 10 bases between them. CDR1 is SGDLS and CDR2 is YYNGEE in the germline V gene. The CDR3 sequence is 15 residues long. CDR3 protein: CASSVEGGITGELFF. In DNA, the CDR3 is TGTGCCAGCAGCGTAGAAGGGGGAATCACCGGGGAGCTGTTTTTT.

The genes are TRBV19 and TRBJ2-7; 7 bases agree with TRBD2. The junction had 7 bases not matched to a gene; V was cut back by 9 bases and J by 2 bases. CDR3 length: 13 amino acids. The germline CDR1 and CDR2 sequences are LNHDA and SQIVND (reference sequence). As DNA, the CDR3 is TGTGCCAGCAGGCCTAGCGGAACCTACGAGCAGTACTTC. Encoded protein: CASRPSGTYEQYF.

The rearrangement links TRBV5-6 to TRBJ1-2; 7 bases align to TRBD1. CDR3 length: 15 residues. Germline V gene sequence: CDR1 SGHDT, CDR2 YYEEEE. With V trimmed by 2 bases and J by 7 bases, 11 bases remained unmatched. As DNA, the CDR3 is TGTGCCAGCAGCTTTTACGACAGGGTCAAGCCTGGCTACACCTTC. Its translation is CASSFYDRVKPGYTF. Together with reference TRBV5-6 and TRBJ1-2, the CDR3 gives the full variable domain: DAGVTQSPTHLIKTRGQQVTLRCSPKSGHDTVSWYQQALGQGPQFIFQYYEEEERQRGNFPDRFSGHQFPNYSSELNVNALLLGDSALYLCASSFYDRVKPGYTFGSGTRLTVV.

For this clone: Other DNA sequences in this specimen translate into the identical CDR3. The chain combines TRBV29-1 with TRBJ1-1; D is perhaps TRBD1 (5 bases). V lost 6 bases to trimming and J lost 0 bases, with 11 bases between them. Germline lookup yields CDR1 SQVTM and CDR2 ANQGSEA. This CDR3 is built from 13 residues. This chain's CDR3 is CSVRGRMNTEAFF. In DNA, the CDR3 is TGCAGCGTCCGGGGACGGATGAACACTGAAGCTTTCTTT.

The chain couples TRBV18 to TRBJ2-3; D possibly corresponds to TRBD2 (5 bases). Deletions cut 6 bases from V and 6 bases from J, with 22 bases between. Germline CDR1 KGHSH, CDR2 LQKENI. The CDR3 has 16 residues. CDR3 sequence reads: CASSLDGVLISDTQYF. CDR3 nucleotide sequence: TGTGCCAGCTCCCTCGACGGGGTTTTAATATCGGATACGCAGTATTTT. The whole variable domain, filled in from reference TRBV18 and TRBJ2-3, reads NAGVMQNPRHLVRRRGQEARLRCSPMKGHSHVYWYRQLPEEGLKFMVYLQKENIIDESGMPKERFSAEFPKEGPSILRIQQVVRGDSAAYFCASSLDGVLISDTQYFGPGTRLTVL.

With regard to this clone: Other DNA sequences in the sample encode the same CDR3. The V gene is TRBV20-1, the J gene TRBJ1-2, with 7 bases identical to TRBD1. Germline V gives CDR1 DFQATT, CDR2 SNEGSKA (reference sequence). V lost 5 bases and J lost 8; bases outside the gene matches: 5. The length of the CDR3 is 11 residues. CDR3 amino acids: CSAARGQGYTF. The CDR3 DNA reads TGCAGTGCTGCTAGGGGGCAGGGCTACACCTTC.

This rearrangement joins TRBV25-1 to TRBJ1-1, with 7 nucleotides matching TRBD1. V gave up 6 bases and J gave up 1 base; unmatched junction bases: 5. Germline CDR1 and CDR2: MGHDK and SYGVNS. The CDR3 has 14 residues. In nucleotides, the CDR3 is TGTGCCAGCAGAGAAGGGGGCGCGAACACTGAAGCTTTCTTT. Protein product: CASREGGANTEAFF. Full variable domain (missing parts from reference TRBV25-1 and TRBJ1-1): EADIYQTPRYLVIGTGKKITLECSQTMGHDKMYWYQQDPGMELHLIHYSYGVNSTEKGDLSSESTVSRIRTEHFPLTLESARPSHTSQYLCASREGGANTEAFFGQGTRLTVV.

This chain uses TRBV7-3 with TRBJ2-1; 7 bases align to TRBD2. The CDR3 is made up of 15 amino acids. The germline CDR1 and CDR2 sequences are SGHTA and FQGTGA. The V and J ends lost 5 bases and 3 bases, in that order; junction bases with no gene match: 7. This chain's CDR3 is CASSHRLADYNEQFF. CDR3 DNA sequence: TGTGCCAGCAGCCATAGACTAGCAGACTACAATGAGCAGTTCTTC.

The J gene is TRBJ1-2, the V gene TRBV6-5, with a possible D match to TRBD1 (5 bases). The V gene's germline CDR1 is MNHEY and CDR2 SVGAGI. The CDR3 runs 11 residues. The ends were cut back, 7 bases at V and 7 bases at J, with 10 bases in the middle. The CDR3 spells CASKKGFGYTF. The CDR3 nucleotides are TGTGCCAGCAAAAAGGGGTTTGGCTACACCTTC.

The rearrangement links TRBV7-6 to TRBJ1-6; 9 bases fit TRBD1. The ends lost 0 bases at V and 8 bases at J; junction bases unmatched: 8. The CDR3 is made up of 17 amino acids. CDR1 is SGHVS, CDR2 FNYEAQ, per germline. CDR3 protein: CASSLARDRVVDSPLHF. DNA of the CDR3: TGTGCCAGCAGCTTAGCGAGGGACAGGGTGGTTGATTCACCCCTCCACTTT.

The genes are TRBV5-1 and TRBJ1-1; maybe TRBD1 (5 bases). The CDR3 extends over 14 amino acids. The V gene lost 3 bases and the J gene lost 3 bases, with 12 bases spanning the gap. The germline V gene encodes CDR1 SGHRS and CDR2 YFSETQ. In nucleotides, the CDR3 is TGCGCCAGCAGCTGGCGGGGGGTTGACACTGAAGCTTTCTTT. This encodes CASSWRGVDTEAFF.